Following are 15 T cell receptor beta chains from one sample sequenced in a study of Ad26.COV2.S vaccination and SARS-CoV-2 variants. Sequencing was performed with immunoSEQ multiplex PCR; in TCRdb, only in-frame clones are kept and a portion is missing. Counted here are 300,000 to 400,000 clones, about nine tenths occurring once; the ten biggest clones make up around 3.5%. Treatment defined: 15 to 20 received Ad26.COV2.S at low or high dose, single or two shots; several received placebo; per-sample allocation not given. Each sample was drawn 63 days after the first injection (of vaccine or placebo). Sequences were derived from peripheral blood, sampled in a trial of Ad26.COV2.S vaccine versus placebo. The receptors stem from a person between 18 and 60 years old who received the Ad26.COV2.S COVID-19 vaccine or a placebo.

The chain has TRBV27 and TRBJ1-5; the D gene is possibly TRBD1 (5 bases). The CDR3 runs 13 residues. CDR1 is MNHEY, CDR2 SMNVEV, per germline (reference sequence). The ends were cut back, 4 bases at V and 3 bases at J, with 7 bases in the middle. This CDR3 reads CASSSGLNQPQHF. The CDR3 bases are TGTGCCAGCAGTTCGGGGCTCAATCAGCCCCAGCATTTT.

The rearrangement uses TRBV7-9 and TRBJ1-2; 8 bases are a match to TRBD1. With 5 bases clipped from V and 2 bases from J, the junction kept 7 bases outside the gene matches. Germline V gene sequence: CDR1 SEHNR, CDR2 FQNEAQ (reference sequence). The CDR3 is 15 amino acids. CDR3 sequence: CASSPRDRRNYGYTF. CDR3 in DNA: TGTGCCAGCAGCCCGCGGGACAGGCGAAACTATGGCTACACCTTC.

The gene calls are TRBV15 and TRBJ1-2; D unresolved. This CDR3 comprises 14 residues. The V end lost 0 bases, the J end lost 1 base, and 6 bases lay between the germline ends. Germline V gene sequence: CDR1 LNHNV, CDR2 YYDKDF (reference sequence). The CDR3 DNA reads as TGTGCCACCAGCAGAGAACAGTTTAACTATGGCTACACCTTC. Encoded protein: CATSREQFNYGYTF.

CDR3 loop: CAISDQRGGTGISGANVLTF. The CDR3 coding sequence is TGTGCCATCAGTGATCAAAGGGGCGGGACAGGGATTTCTGGGGCCAACGTCCTGACTTTC. The chain is built from TRBV10-3 and TRBJ2-6, with 9 bases lining up with TRBD1. CDR3 length: 20 amino acids. Losses at the gene ends were 3 bases for V and 1 base for J; bases not matched to a gene: 13. The germline CDR1 and CDR2 sequences are ENHRY and SYGVKD.

This chain uses TRBV11-3 with TRBJ2-2, with D tentatively TRBD1 or TRBD2 (5 bases each). The CDR3 is 15 residues long. Trimming cost V 5 bases and J 2 bases, with 12 bases left between them. Looked up from germline, CDR1 is SGHNT and CDR2 is YENEEA. Here the CDR3 DNA reads TGTGCCAGCAGCCGGGACCGAGGAAACACCGGGGAGCTGTTTTTT. It translates to CASSRDRGNTGELFF.

The chain couples TRBV7-3 to TRBJ1-1; D is possibly TRBD1 (5 bases). V lost 3 bases to trimming and J lost 3 bases, with 11 bases between them. Germline V lookup: CDR1 SGHTA, CDR2 FQGTGA. The CDR3 has 14 residues. The chain's CDR3 is CASSLTPGDTEAFF. The CDR3 DNA reads TGTGCCAGCAGCTTGACTCCGGGGGACACTGAAGCTTTCTTT. Complete variable domain (other parts from reference TRBV7-3 and TRBJ1-1): GAGVSQTPSNKVTEKGKYVELRCDPISGHTALYWYRQSLGQGPEFLIYFQGTGAADDSGLPNDRFFAVRPEGSVSTLKIQRTERGDSAVYLCASSLTPGDTEAFFGQGTRLTVV.

The chain is built from TRBV9 and TRBJ2-7, with a possible D match to TRBD1 (6 bases). Germline values: CDR1 SGDLS, CDR2 YYNGEE. The CDR3 consists of 16 residues. The germline V and J ends were trimmed by 6 bases and 3 bases, with 22 bases remaining between them. The CDR3 region is CASTGQGLLWGYEQYF. The CDR3 coding sequence is TGTGCCAGCACCGGGCAGGGGCTTCTGTGGGGCTACGAGCAGTACTTC.

This clone was observed a few times. The chain recombines TRBV9 with TRBJ1-3, with D tentatively TRBD1 (5 bases). The V end lost 0 bases, the J end lost 3 bases, and 10 bases lay between the germline ends. The CDR3 runs 15 residues. In germline, CDR1 is SGDLS, CDR2 YYNGEE. This CDR3 reads CASSVESGVGNTIYF. CDR3 coding DNA: TGTGCCAGCAGCGTAGAATCGGGGGTTGGAAACACCATATATTTT.

This chain links TRBV18 with TRBJ1-6, with a weak D call TRBD1 (5 bases). Germline loops: CDR1 KGHSH, CDR2 LQKENI. The length of the CDR3 is 17 residues. The germline V and J ends were trimmed by 6 bases and 8 bases, with 23 bases remaining between them. CDR3: CASSYPPGGAHDSPLHF. In DNA form, the CDR3 reads TGTGCCAGCTCGTATCCTCCGGGAGGGGCGCATGATTCACCCCTCCACTTT.

A remark on this clone: Other DNA sequences in the same sample also yield this CDR3. The gene calls are TRBV5-1 and TRBJ2-3, with D unclear. CDR1 is SGHRS, CDR2 YFSETQ, per germline. The germline V and J ends were trimmed by 3 bases and 3 bases, with 5 bases remaining between them. The CDR3 is 12 residues long. The CDR3 reads CASSSDTDTQYF. The CDR3 bases are TGCGCCAGCAGCTCCGATACAGATACGCAGTATTTT.

V and J are TRBV11-2 and TRBJ2-5, with D uncertain. Germline V lookup: CDR1 SGHAT, CDR2 FQNNGV. V lost 5 bases and J 5 bases, leaving 6 bases between the germline ends. This CDR3 contains 11 residues. The CDR3 loop reads CASSGGETQYF. CDR3 nucleotide sequence: TGTGCCAGCAGCGGTGGGGAGACCCAGTACTTC.

This clone was counted once. The CDR3 region is CAWSVQASGDTQYF. CDR3 in DNA: TGTGCCTGGAGTGTACAAGCTAGCGGTGATACGCAGTATTTT. The V call is TRBV30, the J call TRBJ2-3; 7 positions match TRBD2. The CDR3 consists of 14 residues. Germline V CDR1 and CDR2: GTSNPN, SVGIG (reference sequence). The junction had 6 bases not matched to a gene; V was cut back by 0 bases and J by 6 bases.

V gene TRBV24-1 combines with J gene TRBJ2-3; D perhaps matches TRBD1 (6 bases). The CDR3 is 16 residues long. CDR1 is KGHDR and CDR2 is SFDVKD in the germline V gene. V was pared by 3 bases and J by 4 bases, with 16 bases between. This CDR3 is CATSDPHRESPDTQYF. The CDR3 coding sequence is TGTGCCACCAGTGATCCCCACAGGGAATCCCCAGATACGCAGTATTTT.

This clone is a singleton in its sample. The chain is built from TRBV28 and TRBJ1-2, with D unclear. V was trimmed by 5 bases and J by 2 bases, leaving 6 bases between them. Germline V gene data show CDR1 as MDHEN and CDR2 as SYDVKM. This CDR3 region has 12 residues. The CDR3 DNA is TGTGCCAGCAGTAGGCCGAACTATGGCTACACCTTC. It translates to CASSRPNYGYTF.

The rearrangement joins TRBV19 to TRBJ2-1, with a possible D match to TRBD2 (7 bases). Trimming cost V 3 bases and J 5 bases, with 17 bases left between them. The CDR3 extends over 16 amino acids. Per the germline V gene, CDR1 is LNHDA and CDR2 is SQIVND (reference sequence). CDR3 DNA sequence: TGTGCCAGTAGTATTTTTTGGGGGGGCTGGGACAATGAGCAGTTCTTC. This encodes CASSIFWGGWDNEQFF.